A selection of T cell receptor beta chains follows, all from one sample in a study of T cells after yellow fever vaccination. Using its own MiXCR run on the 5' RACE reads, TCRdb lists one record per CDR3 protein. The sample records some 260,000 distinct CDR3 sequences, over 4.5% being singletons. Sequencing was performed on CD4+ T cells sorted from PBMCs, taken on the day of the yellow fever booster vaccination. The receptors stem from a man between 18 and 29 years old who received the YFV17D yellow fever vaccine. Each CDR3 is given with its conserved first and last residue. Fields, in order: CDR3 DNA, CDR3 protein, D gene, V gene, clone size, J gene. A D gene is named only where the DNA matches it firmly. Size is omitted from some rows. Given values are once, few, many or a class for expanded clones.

TGTGCCAGCAGTCCAAGGACAGGGCGATATGAAAAACTGTTTTTT | CASSPRTGRYEKLFF | TRBD1 | TRBV12-3/TRBV12-4 | - | TRBJ1-4
TGCGCCAGCAGCCAAGGGCGCCTTGACGCGAATCAGCCCCAGCATTTT | CASSQGRLDANQPQHF | - | TRBV4-1 | - | TRBJ1-5
TGTGCCAGCAGTTTGCCCGGGACTAGCCGCGAGCAGTACTTC | CASSLPGTSREQYF | TRBD2 | TRBV28 | few | TRBJ2-7
TGTGCCAGCAGCTTTTACAGAAGCTCCTACGAGCAGTACTTC | CASSFYRSSYEQYF | - | TRBV11-2 | few | TRBJ2-7
TGTGCCAGCAGCTTAGAGGCACGTTATAGCAATCAGCCCCAGCATTTT | CASSLEARYSNQPQHF | - | TRBV7-8 | - | TRBJ1-5
TGTGCCAGCAGCTTACAATTTAAGAGCCGGGACAGGGGGCAAAAACTGTACGGGGAGCTGTTTTTT | CASSLQFKSRDRGQKLYGELFF | TRBD1 | TRBV7-2 | few | TRBJ2-2
TGTGCCAGCAGCCGACTCTCGGGACTAGCGGGGGGTACGGCAGATACGCAGTATTTT | CASSRLSGLAGGTADTQYF | TRBD2 | TRBV3-1 | - | TRBJ2-3
TGTGCCAGCATCGCACAGGGACTAGACACTGAAGCTTTCTTT | CASIAQGLDTEAFF | - | TRBV6-9 | - | TRBJ1-1
TGTGCCAGCTCACCACCCCGGGGAACCTACGAGCAGTACTTC | CASSPPRGTYEQYF | - | TRBV18 | few | TRBJ2-7
TGTGCCAGCTCACCAGTGCCTTGGACGGAGGGAAACACCATATATTTT | CASSPVPWTEGNTIYF | - | TRBV18 | many | TRBJ1-3
TGTGCCAGCAGTTACTATCAAACGGGGGAGAACACCGGGGAGCTGTTTTTT | CASSYYQTGENTGELFF | - | TRBV6-8 | - | TRBJ2-2
TGCGCCAGCAGCCAGACCCCGATGGTGGACACTGAAGCTTTCTTT | CASSQTPMVDTEAFF | - | TRBV4-3 | - | TRBJ1-1
TGTGCCAGCTCACTGAACCAGGGATCCCGAGCTTTGGGCTACACCTTC | CASSLNQGSRALGYTF | - | TRBV18 | many | TRBJ1-2
TGCGCCAGCAGCTTGGTCAGGCGGGGCCCCGGGGAGCTGTTTTTT | CASSLVRRGPGELFF | - | TRBV5-1 | many | TRBJ2-2
TGTGCCAGCAGTAAGAAGCATAATTCACCCCTCCACTTT | CASSKKHNSPLHF | - | TRBV6-5 | few | TRBJ1-6
TGTGCCAGCAGTTCGACAGATACCAATTCACCCCTCCACTTT | CASSSTDTNSPLHF | - | TRBV12-3/TRBV12-4 | - | TRBJ1-6
TGTGCCAGCAGTTGGGCATTGGGGGGACAGGGTGAGGATGAGCAGTTCTTC | CASSWALGGQGEDEQFF | TRBD1 | TRBV6-2/TRBV6-3 | many | TRBJ2-1
TGCAGTGCTAGCAGCGGACAAGAGACCCAGTACTTC | CSASSGQETQYF | - | TRBV20-1 | many | TRBJ2-5
TGTGCCAGCAGTGAATCTAGGACCGAGCAGTACTTC | CASSESRTEQYF | - | TRBV6-1 | - | TRBJ2-7
TGCAGTGCTCGCGGACTAGCGGGGGAGACCCAGTACTTC | CSARGLAGETQYF | TRBD2 | TRBV20-1 | - | TRBJ2-5
TGCGCCAGCAGCCAGGCCGGGACGGTGAACACTGAAGCTTTCTTT | CASSQAGTVNTEAFF | - | TRBV4-1 | - | TRBJ1-1
TGTGCCAGCAGCCTACCAGATAGGCAGGGCCCCAACCTCTATGGCTACACCTTC | CASSLPDRQGPNLYGYTF | - | TRBV4-2 | few | TRBJ1-2